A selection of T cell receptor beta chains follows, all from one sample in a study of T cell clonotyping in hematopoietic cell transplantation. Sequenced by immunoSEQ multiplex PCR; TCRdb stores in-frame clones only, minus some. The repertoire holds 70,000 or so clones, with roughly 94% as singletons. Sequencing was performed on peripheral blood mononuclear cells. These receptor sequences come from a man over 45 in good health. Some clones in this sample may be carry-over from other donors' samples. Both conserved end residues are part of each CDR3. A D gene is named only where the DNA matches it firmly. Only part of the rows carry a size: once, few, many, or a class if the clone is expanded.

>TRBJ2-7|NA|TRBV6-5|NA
TGTGCCAGCAGTTACTCGGGAAAGTGGGCCGAGCAGTACTTC
CASSYSGKWAEQYF
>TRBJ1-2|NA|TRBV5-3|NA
TGTGCGACAATACGAGAGGGGGTGTACGGCTATGGCTACACCTTC
CATIREGVYGYGYTF
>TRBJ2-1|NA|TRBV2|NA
TGTGCCAGCAGTGTGGACAGTCTGACGCAGTTCTTC
CASSVDSLTQFF
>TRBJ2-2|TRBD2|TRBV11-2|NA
TGTGCCAGCAGTTTAGGTCGGGGGGGCCCGGCCGGGGAGCTGTTTTTT
CASSLGRGGPAGELFF
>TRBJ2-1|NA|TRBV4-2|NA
TGTGCCAGCAGCCAAGAGAGGGGGGGCGGCTACAATGAGCAGTTCTTC
CASSQERGGGYNEQFF
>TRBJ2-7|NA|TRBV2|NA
TGTGCCAGCAGTGAAGCGGGGCGGGAGCAGTACTTC
CASSEAGREQYF
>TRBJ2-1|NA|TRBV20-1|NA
TGCAGTGCTGCGGAGCAGTTCTTC
CSAAEQFF
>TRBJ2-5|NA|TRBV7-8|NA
TGTGCCAGCAGCTTAATAGGGAGGTGGGAGACCCAGTACTTC
CASSLIGRWETQYF
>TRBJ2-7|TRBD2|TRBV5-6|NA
TGTGCCAGCAGCCTGACTAGCGCCCTTTACGAGCAGTACTTC
CASSLTSALYEQYF
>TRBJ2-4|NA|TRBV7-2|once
TGTGCCAGCAGCTTAGACTGGGGGGTTCAGTACTTC
CASSLDWGVQYF
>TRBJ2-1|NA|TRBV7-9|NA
TGTGCCAGCAGCTCTCTCTTGGGGGATGAGCAGTTCTTC
CASSSLLGDEQFF
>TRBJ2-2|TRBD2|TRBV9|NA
TGTGCCAGCAGCGCACTCAGCGGGGGGGACACCGGGGAGCTGTTTTTT
CASSALSGGDTGELFF
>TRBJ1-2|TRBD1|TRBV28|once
TGTGCCACCCTCCGGGGACAGGACTATGGCTACACCTTC
CATLRGQDYGYTF
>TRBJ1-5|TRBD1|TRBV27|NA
TGTGCCAGCAGGGGACAGGGACACAATCAGCCCCAGCATTTT
CASRGQGHNQPQHF